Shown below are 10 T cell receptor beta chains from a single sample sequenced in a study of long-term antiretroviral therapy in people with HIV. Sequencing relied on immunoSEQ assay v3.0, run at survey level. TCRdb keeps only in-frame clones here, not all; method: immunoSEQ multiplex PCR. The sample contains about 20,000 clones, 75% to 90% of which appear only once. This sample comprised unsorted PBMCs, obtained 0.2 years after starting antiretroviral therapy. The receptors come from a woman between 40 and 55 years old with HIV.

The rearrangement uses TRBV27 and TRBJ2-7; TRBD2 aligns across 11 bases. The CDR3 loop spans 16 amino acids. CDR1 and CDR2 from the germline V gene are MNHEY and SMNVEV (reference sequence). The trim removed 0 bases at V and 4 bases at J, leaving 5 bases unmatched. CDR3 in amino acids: CASSLSGLAGGYEQYF. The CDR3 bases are TGTGCCAGCAGTTTATCTGGCCTAGCGGGAGGATACGAGCAGTACTTC.

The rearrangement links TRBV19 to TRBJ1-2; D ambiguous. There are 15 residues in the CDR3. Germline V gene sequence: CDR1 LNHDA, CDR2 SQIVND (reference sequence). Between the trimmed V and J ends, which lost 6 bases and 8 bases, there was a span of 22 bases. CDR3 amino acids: CASRDPRIGGEGYTF. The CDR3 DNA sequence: TGTGCCAGTAGGGACCCGCGTATCGGTGGGGAGGGCTACACCTTC.

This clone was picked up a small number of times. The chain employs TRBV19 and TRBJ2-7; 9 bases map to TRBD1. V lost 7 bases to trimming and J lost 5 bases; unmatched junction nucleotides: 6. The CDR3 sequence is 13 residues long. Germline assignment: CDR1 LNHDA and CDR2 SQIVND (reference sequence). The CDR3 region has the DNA TGTGCCAGTACCTCTACAGGGGGCAACGAGCAGTACTTC. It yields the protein CASTSTGGNEQYF.

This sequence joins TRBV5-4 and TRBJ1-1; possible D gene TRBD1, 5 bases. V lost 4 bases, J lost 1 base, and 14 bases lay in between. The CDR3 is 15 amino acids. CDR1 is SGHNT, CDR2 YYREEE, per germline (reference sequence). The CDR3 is CASSTQGEGNTEAFF. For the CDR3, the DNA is TGTGCCAGCAGCACCCAAGGGGAAGGGAACACTGAAGCTTTCTTT.

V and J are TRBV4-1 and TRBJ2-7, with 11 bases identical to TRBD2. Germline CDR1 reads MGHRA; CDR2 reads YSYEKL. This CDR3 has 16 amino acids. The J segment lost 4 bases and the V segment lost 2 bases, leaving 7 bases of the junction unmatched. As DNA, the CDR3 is TGCGCCAGCAGCCAACAAGGGGGACTAGCGGTTTACGAGCAGTACTTC. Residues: CASSQQGGLAVYEQYF.

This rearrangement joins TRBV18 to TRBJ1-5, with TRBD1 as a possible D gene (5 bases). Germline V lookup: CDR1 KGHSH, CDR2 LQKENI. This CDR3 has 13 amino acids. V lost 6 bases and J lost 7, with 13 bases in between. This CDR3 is CASSTGAGQPQHF. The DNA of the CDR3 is TGTGCCAGCTCTACCGGGGCAGGACAGCCCCAGCATTTT.

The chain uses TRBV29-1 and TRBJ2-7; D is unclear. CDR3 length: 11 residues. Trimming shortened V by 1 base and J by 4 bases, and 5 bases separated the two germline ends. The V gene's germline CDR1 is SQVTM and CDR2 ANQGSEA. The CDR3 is CSVEVSYEQYF. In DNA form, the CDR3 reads TGCAGCGTTGAAGTATCGTACGAGCAGTACTTC.

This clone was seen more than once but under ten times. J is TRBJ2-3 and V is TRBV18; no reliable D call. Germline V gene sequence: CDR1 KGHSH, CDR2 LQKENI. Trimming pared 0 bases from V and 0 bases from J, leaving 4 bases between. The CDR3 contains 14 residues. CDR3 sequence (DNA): TGTGCCAGCTCACCACCTACTAGCACAGATACGCAGTATTTT. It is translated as CASSPPTSTDTQYF.

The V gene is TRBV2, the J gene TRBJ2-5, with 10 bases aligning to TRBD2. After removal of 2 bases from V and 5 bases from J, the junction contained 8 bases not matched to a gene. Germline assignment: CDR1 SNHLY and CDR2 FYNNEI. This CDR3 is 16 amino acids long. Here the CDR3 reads CASSESLAGDSETQYF. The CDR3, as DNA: TGTGCCAGCAGTGAATCCCTAGCGGGAGATTCGGAGACCCAGTACTTC. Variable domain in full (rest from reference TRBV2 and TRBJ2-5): EPEVTQTPSHQVTQMGQEVILRCVPISNHLYFYWYRQILGQKVEFLVSFYNNEISEKSEIFDDQFSVERPDGSNFTLKIRSTKLEDSAMYFCASSESLAGDSETQYFGPGTRLLVL.

CDR3 nucleotide sequence: TGTGCCAGCAGCTCCGGGACTAGCGGCTCTTATACGCAGTATTTT. It yields the protein CASSSGTSGSYTQYF. The gene calls are TRBV5-6 and TRBJ2-3; TRBD2 matches at 11 bases. After removal of 3 bases from V and 7 bases from J, the junction contained 7 bases not matched to a gene. Per the germline V gene, CDR1 is SGHDT and CDR2 is YYEEEE. The CDR3 runs 15 residues.